This is a list of T cell receptor beta chains from one sample in a study of control samples from healthy donors and cancer patients. Generated by immunoSEQ multiplex PCR, the TCRdb table keeps only in-frame clones and is missing some. The sample has 40,000 to 55,000 clones; around 93% are singletons. The sequencing sample was made of PBMCs. The receptors stem from a woman between 35 and 50 years old with head and neck cancer. Each CDR3 is given with its conserved first and last residue. A D gene is named only where the DNA matches it firmly. Clone size is not always given. Where it is, it says once, few, many or a class for expanded clones.

clone size,J gene,D gene,V gene,CDR3 protein,CDR3 DNA
.,TRBJ1-1,.,TRBV19,CASRVFGGYTEAFF,TGTGCCAGTAGGGTGTTTGGGGGCTACACTGAAGCTTTCTTT
once,TRBJ2-7,.,TRBV7-9,CASSLETGYEQYF,TGTGCCAGCAGCTTAGAAACAGGTTACGAGCAGTACTTC
.,TRBJ2-7,.,TRBV13,CASSVTYEQYF,TGTGCCAGCAGCGTAACCTACGAGCAGTACTTC
.,TRBJ1-1,.,TRBV6-6,CASSYAQGGTEAFF,TGTGCCAGCAGTTACGCTCAGGGAGGGACTGAAGCTTTCTTT
.,TRBJ2-7,.,TRBV7-3,CASSLGQPGNEQYF,TGTGCCAGCAGCTTAGGGCAACCCGGGAACGAGCAGTACTTC
.,TRBJ2-2,TRBD1,TRBV5-1,CASSQGTGGTGELFF,TGCGCCAGCAGCCAAGGGACAGGGGGCACCGGGGAGCTGTTTTTT
.,TRBJ1-2,.,TRBV6-5,CASTIWQTDYGYTF,TGTGCCAGCACTATATGGCAGACCGACTATGGCTACACCTTC
.,TRBJ2-7,TRBD1,TRBV14,CASSPRRDRVSFPYEQYF,TGTGCCAGCAGTCCCAGGAGGGACAGGGTATCCTTCCCCTACGAGCAGTACTTC
.,TRBJ2-3,.,TRBV30,CAWSTAGLSTDTQYF,TGTGCCTGGAGTACCGCCGGGCTGAGCACAGATACGCAGTATTTT
.,TRBJ2-7,TRBD1,TRBV27,CASSLGTGNYEQYF,TGTGCCAGCAGTCTAGGGACAGGCAACTACGAGCAGTACTTC
.,TRBJ2-7,TRBD2,TRBV2,CASSRGTSGSSYEQYF,TGTGCCAGCAGCAGGGGGACTAGCGGAAGCTCCTACGAGCAGTACTTC
.,TRBJ1-1,.,TRBV12-3/TRBV12-4,CASSLADYTEAFF,TGTGCCAGCAGTTTAGCAGATTACACTGAAGCTTTCTTT
.,TRBJ2-5,TRBD1,TRBV5-1,CASSLGQGVTQETQYF,TGCGCCAGCAGCTTGGGGCAGGGGGTTACACAAGAGACCCAGTACTTC
once,TRBJ2-3,TRBD2,TRBV7-9,CAARTSGTDTQYF,TGTGCCGCAAGAACTAGCGGGACAGATACGCAGTATTTT
.,TRBJ2-7,TRBD1,TRBV29-1,CSTRTGTGEQYF,TGCAGCACGAGGACAGGTACCGGGGAGCAGTACTTC
.,TRBJ2-7,TRBD2,TRBV4-2,CASSRGGQYEQYF,TGTGCCAGCAGCCGGGGGGGTCAGTACGAGCAGTACTTC
.,TRBJ2-2,TRBD2,TRBV28,CASSSVAGGDTGELFF,TGTGCCAGCAGTTCGGTAGCGGGAGGGGACACCGGGGAGCTGTTTTTT
.,TRBJ1-4,TRBD1,TRBV27,CASSLYRGTNEKLFF,TGTGCCAGCAGTTTATACAGGGGCACTAATGAAAAACTGTTTTTT
.,TRBJ1-1,.,TRBV6-2/TRBV6-3,CASSYYEGRTMNTEAFF,TGTGCCAGCAGTTACTACGAGGGTAGGACGATGAACACTGAAGCTTTCTTT
.,TRBJ2-1,TRBD2,TRBV7-3,CASSPYPSGLAGVVSNEQFF,TGTGCCAGCAGCCCCTACCCCAGCGGGCTAGCGGGAGTGGTGTCCAATGAGCAGTTCTTC
.,TRBJ2-5,TRBD2,TRBV27,CASSSGTSGRETQYF,TGTGCCAGCAGTTCCGGGACTAGCGGGAGAGAGACCCAGTACTTC
.,TRBJ1-1,.,TRBV24-1,CATTMNTEAFF,TGTGCCACCACTATGAACACTGAAGCTTTCTTT
.,TRBJ2-1,.,TRBV4-1,CASSQDPGTNNEQFF,TGCGCCAGCAGCCAAGACCCCGGGACAAACAATGAGCAGTTCTTC
once,TRBJ2-7,TRBD2,TRBV5-6,CASNSLAGYEQYF,TGTGCCAGCAACTCACTAGCGGGTTACGAGCAGTACTTC
.,TRBJ2-3,TRBD2,TRBV7-9,CASSISGGPQYF,TGTGCCAGCAGCATTAGCGGGGGGCCGCAGTATTTT
.,TRBJ1-1,.,TRBV6-1,CASSETAGVAFF,TGTGCCAGCAGTGAAACGGCAGGGGTAGCTTTCTTT
once,TRBJ2-1,.,TRBV19,CASSHVGGLGLNNEQFF,TGTGCCAGTAGTCACGTAGGGGGGCTGGGGCTAAACAATGAGCAGTTCTTC
.,TRBJ2-7,.,TRBV28,CASSRTRTVGPYEQYF,TGTGCCAGCAGCCGCACTAGGACAGTGGGGCCCTACGAGCAGTACTTC
.,TRBJ1-2,TRBD1,TRBV18,CASSPRTGNYGYTF,TGTGCCAGCTCCCCTCGGACAGGGAACTATGGCTACACCTTC
.,TRBJ2-5,.,TRBV20-1,CSASSGGGGETQYF,TGCAGTGCTAGTTCAGGGGGCGGGGGTGAGACCCAGTACTTC
.,TRBJ1-4,TRBD1,TRBV4-1,CASSRAGTGVLANEKLFF,TGCGCCAGCAGCCGAGCAGGGACAGGGGTCTTGGCTAATGAAAAACTGTTTTTT
.,TRBJ1-5,.,TRBV5-1,CASSRRGGNQPQHF,TGCGCCAGCAGCAGAAGGGGTGGCAATCAGCCCCAGCATTTT
.,TRBJ1-5,.,TRBV2,CASSESMLDKGPRPQHF,TGTGCCAGCAGTGAAAGCATGTTGGACAAAGGGCCTCGGCCCCAGCATTTT
.,TRBJ1-5,.,TRBV10-3,CAISEFKAELQPQHF,TGTGCCATCAGTGAATTCAAGGCCGAGTTACAGCCCCAGCATTTT
.,TRBJ1-1,TRBD1,TRBV29-1,CSVMRGQGNPEAFF,TGCAGCGTCATGCGGGGACAGGGGAACCCTGAAGCTTTCTTT
.,TRBJ2-2,.,TRBV5-6,CASSLPGGWATGELFF,TGTGCCAGCAGCTTGCCTGGGGGATGGGCAACCGGGGAGCTGTTTTTT
.,TRBJ2-3,.,TRBV7-2,CASTKRVESTDTQYF,TGTGCCAGCACCAAGCGGGTTGAGAGCACAGATACGCAGTATTTT
.,TRBJ2-3,TRBD2,TRBV7-9,CASSSLVSAGGEDTQYF,TGTGCCAGCAGCTCCCTAGTGTCGGCGGGAGGAGAGGATACGCAGTATTTT
.,TRBJ1-1,.,TRBV30,CAWSRTGSYTEAFF,TGTGCCTGGAGTCGAACAGGGAGTTACACTGAAGCTTTCTTT
.,TRBJ2-7,.,TRBV24-1,CATSEVGGPKISYEQYF,TGTGCCACCAGTGAGGTGGGGGGACCGAAGATTTCCTACGAGCAGTACTTC
.,TRBJ1-1,.,TRBV27,CASSYRRNTEAFF,TGTGCCAGCAGTTATCGGCGAAACACTGAAGCTTTCTTT
few,TRBJ1-1,TRBD1,TRBV4-2,CASSQVTGLNTEAFF,TGTGCCAGCAGCCAAGTGACAGGGCTGAACACTGAAGCTTTCTTT
.,TRBJ1-5,TRBD1,TRBV15,CATSRARDRVNQPQHF,TGTGCCACCAGCAGAGCGAGGGACAGAGTAAATCAGCCCCAGCATTTT
.,TRBJ1-2,.,TRBV3-1/TRBV3-2,CASSQDSQGGYGYTF,TGTGCCAGCAGCCAAGATAGTCAGGGAGGATATGGCTACACCTTC
.,TRBJ2-1,TRBD1,TRBV29-1,CSGAQGARPYNEQFF,TGCAGCGGAGCGCAGGGGGCTAGGCCTTACAATGAGCAGTTCTTC
.,TRBJ1-6,TRBD1,TRBV11-2,CASSLDSGGSPLHF,TGTGCCAGCAGCTTGGATTCAGGGGGTTCACCCCTCCACTTT
few,TRBJ1-2,TRBD1,TRBV18,CASTTGQAVPTFNYGYTF,TGTGCCAGCACAACCGGACAGGCCGTCCCCACTTTTAACTATGGCTACACCTTC
.,TRBJ2-3,TRBD1,TRBV12-5,CASGLPPKTGKIRYTDTQYF,TGTGCTAGTGGTTTGCCCCCGAAGACAGGGAAGATTCGGTACACAGATACGCAGTATTTT
once,TRBJ1-4,TRBD1,TRBV25-1,CASSAGGAGVKLFF,TGTGCCAGCAGTGCAGGGGGAGCGGGAGTAAAACTGTTTTTT
.,TRBJ2-1,.,TRBV6-1,CASSDGTGGHNEQFF,TGTGCCAGCAGTGATGGGACGGGGGGCCACAATGAGCAGTTCTTC
.,TRBJ2-2,TRBD2,TRBV3-1/TRBV3-2,CASSQLTSLSATGELFF,TGTGCCAGCAGCCAATTGACTAGCCTCTCTGCCACCGGGGAGCTGTTTTTT
once,TRBJ1-4,TRBD1,TRBV2,CASSGTRGEKLFF,TGTGCCAGCTCCGGGACCAGGGGGGAAAAACTGTTTTTT
once,TRBJ1-4,.,TRBV4-1,CASSQDRDNYEKLFF,TGCGCCAGCAGCCAAGATCGGGACAATTATGAAAAACTGTTTTTT